The 31 T cell receptor beta chains reported below all come from one sample, sequenced in a study of beta chain features in type 1 diabetes. Study conclusions and caveats: Type 1 diabetes patients had TCRB CDR3s that were shorter (moderately but significantly so) in all four CD4+ subsets.

These TCRs are of unknown antigen specificity. The sequenced template was cDNA made from the entire isolated RNA. Libraries were prepared by immunoSEQ multiplex PCR; TCRdb keeps only in-frame clonotypes and omits some of them. The data contain 140,000 or so clones, approximately 13% of them seen just once; the ten biggest clones take up 1.3%. The specimen sequenced was central memory CD4+ T cells from blood. All receptors come from a man aged 18 to 30 with type 1 diabetes.

In its sample, this clone was seen a few times. The chain joins TRBV7-9 to TRBJ1-6, with D possibly TRBD1 on 5 matching bases. Germline CDR1 SEHNR, CDR2 FQNEAQ (reference sequence). This CDR3 region has 14 residues. V gave up 3 bases and J gave up 9 bases, with 12 bases separating them. The CDR3 loop is CASSFGAGSSPLHF. CDR3 in DNA: TGTGCCAGCAGCTTTGGGGCAGGGAGTTCACCCCTCCACTTT.

This clone appeared a few times. One junction end does not reproduce the germline sequence, and a read error may be involved. V usage is TRBV7-8 and J usage is TRBJ1-1; D gene uncertain. The CDR3 extends over 15 amino acids. Germline-derived CDR1 and CDR2 are SGHVS and FQNEAQ. CDR3 DNA: TGTGCCGGCAGCTCCCGGCGGCTATCCAACACTGAAGCTTTCTTT. Translation: CAGSSRRLSNTEAFF.

This chain connects TRBV7-8 to TRBJ1-1, with unresolved D. The CDR3 runs 12 residues. With 4 bases removed from V and 5 bases from J, the gap between germline ends came to 8 bases. CDR1 is SGHVS and CDR2 is FQNEAQ in the germline V gene. CDR3 sequence: CASSSLRTEAFF. CDR3 nucleotide sequence: TGTGCCAGCAGCTCCCTAAGAACTGAAGCTTTCTTT. The entire variable domain, with the rest obtained from reference TRBV7-8 and TRBJ1-1, is as follows: GAGVSQSPRYKVAKRGQDVALRCDPISGHVSLFWYQQALGQGPEFLTYFQNEAQLDKSGLPSDRFFAERPEGSVSTLKIQRTQQEDSAVYLCASSSLRTEAFFGQGTRLTVV.

CDR3 sequence reads: CASSSPGQEGFQETQYF. The CDR3 DNA is TGTGCCAGCAGCTCACCGGGACAGGAGGGGTTCCAAGAGACCCAGTACTTC. The rearrangement uses TRBV28 and TRBJ2-5, with 8 nucleotides matching TRBD1. CDR1 MDHEN and CDR2 SYDVKM come from the germline V gene. The CDR3 totals 17 residues. The J segment lost 1 base and the V segment lost 6 bases, leaving 13 bases of the junction unmatched.

The chain links TRBV2 to TRBJ2-1; D gene unclear. Germline CDR1 is SNHLY and CDR2 is FYNNEI. V shed 5 bases and J shed 9 bases, with 8 bases lying between them. This CDR3 is 11 amino acids long. The CDR3 DNA sequence: TGTGCCAGCAGTCCGGAGATTGAGCAGTTCTTC. Encoded protein: CASSPEIEQFF.

This clone was observed many times. The chain joins TRBV30 to TRBJ1-3; unclear D gene. V was cut by 2 bases and J by 1 base, with 12 bases left in between. The germline CDR1 and CDR2 sequences are GTSNPN and SVGIG (reference sequence). CDR3 length: 15 amino acids. The CDR3 DNA sequence: TGTGCCTGGAGTACAATATCCCTATCTGGAAACACCATATATTTT. It translates to CAWSTISLSGNTIYF.

In its sample, this clone was seen a few times. This rearrangement joins TRBV7-9 to TRBJ1-5; D gene unclear. This CDR3 spans 15 amino acids. The V and J ends lost 1 base and 6 bases respectively, with 13 bases between them. Looked up from germline, CDR1 is SEHNR and CDR2 is FQNEAQ (reference sequence). CDR3 amino acids: CASSLEAGGGQPQHF. The CDR3 nucleotides are TGTGCCAGCAGCTTAGAGGCTGGAGGAGGTCAGCCCCAGCATTTT. Combining the CDR3 with reference TRBV7-9 and TRBJ1-5 gives the whole variable domain DTGVSQNPRHKITKRGQNVTFRCDPISEHNRLYWYRQTLGQGPEFLTYFQNEAQLEKSRLLSDRFSAERPKGSFSTLEIQRTEQGDSAMYLCASSLEAGGGQPQHFGDGTRLSIL.

This clone was seen more than once but under ten times. The V and J genes are TRBV29-1 and TRBJ2-5, with TRBD1 matching 9 bases. J was trimmed by 3 bases and V by 6 bases; bases with no gene match: 5. There are 13 residues in the CDR3. Germline V gives CDR1 SQVTM, CDR2 ANQGSEA. CDR3 nucleotide sequence: TGCAGCGTCACCACAGGGGGCAAAGAGACCCAGTACTTC. Encoded protein: CSVTTGGKETQYF.

The chain is built from TRBV30 and TRBJ2-5; possibly TRBD1 or TRBD2 for D (5 bases each). V shed 4 bases and J shed 2 bases, with 11 bases lying between them. In germline, CDR1 is GTSNPN, CDR2 SVGIG (reference sequence). The CDR3 consists of 13 residues. As DNA, the CDR3 is TGTGCCTGGACGCCAGGGAGTCAAGAGACCCAGTACTTC. This codes for CAWTPGSQETQYF.

This clone has more than one count but fewer than ten. The V call is TRBV30, the J call TRBJ1-5; no firm D call. This CDR3 has 13 residues. Germline assignment: CDR1 GTSNPN and CDR2 SVGIG (reference sequence). Trimming stripped 0 bases from V and 8 bases from J, with 11 bases between. The CDR3 is CAWSVLRGEPQHF. CDR3 in DNA: TGTGCCTGGAGTGTACTCCGGGGAGAGCCCCAGCATTTT.

This clone has a count of ten or more. The chain employs TRBV9 and TRBJ1-4; D is unresolved. Trimming left V 1 base short and J 1 base short, with 8 bases between. CDR3 size: 15 residues. CDR1 and CDR2 from the germline V gene are SGDLS and YYNGEE. CDR3 sequence reads: CASSVSPVTNEKLFF. CDR3 DNA: TGTGCCAGCAGCGTATCACCCGTAACTAATGAAAAACTGTTTTTT. The whole variable domain, filled in from reference TRBV9 and TRBJ1-4, reads DSGVTQTPKHLITATGQRVTLRCSPRSGDLSVYWYQQSLDQGLQFLIQYYNGEERAKGNILERFSAQQFPDLHSELNLSSLELGDSALYFCASSVSPVTNEKLFFGSGTQLSVL.

The chain employs TRBV16 and TRBJ2-1; D not resolved. The CDR3 sequence is 12 residues long. Deletions cut 4 bases from V and 9 bases from J, with 10 bases between. The germline V gene has CDR1 KGHSY and CDR2 FQNENV. The CDR3 here is CASSPRASEQFF. CDR3 coding DNA: TGTGCCAGCAGCCCACGGGCTAGTGAGCAGTTCTTC.

This chain links TRBV19 with TRBJ2-7; D is unclear. Germline V gene sequence: CDR1 LNHDA, CDR2 SQIVND (reference sequence). This CDR3 is 13 amino acids long. The V and J ends lost 5 bases and 3 bases respectively, with 11 bases between them. CDR3 sequence: CASSATQLYEQYF. CDR3 nucleotides: TGTGCCAGTAGTGCCACACAGCTCTACGAGCAGTACTTC.

In this sample, this clone turned up a few times. This chain connects TRBV6-6 to TRBJ2-1, with a weak D call TRBD2 (6 bases). This CDR3 region has 16 residues. V was cut by 7 bases and J by 8 bases, with 24 bases left in between. Germline V gene lookup returns CDR1 MNHNY and CDR2 SVGAGI (reference sequence). The CDR3 region has the DNA TGTGCCAGCACCCAAGGTGCGGGATTGGGAACAGATGAGCAGTTCTTC. Its translation is CASTQGAGLGTDEQFF.

This sequence joins TRBV6-6 and TRBJ1-2; D not certain. V was cut by 2 bases and J by 6 bases, with 7 bases left in between. This CDR3 region has 12 residues. From germline, CDR1 is MNHNY and CDR2 SVGAGI (reference sequence). CDR3 sequence reads: CASSYNSDGYTF. DNA for the CDR3: TGTGCCAGCAGTTACAATAGCGATGGCTACACCTTC.

This clone appeared once. The gene calls are TRBV28 and TRBJ1-2; TRBD1 matches at 8 bases. The germline gives CDR1 MDHEN, CDR2 SYDVKM. V trimming: 9 bases; J trimming: 8 bases; junction bases outside the gene matches: 11. The CDR3 has 13 residues. The CDR3 DNA reads TGTGCCAGTGGACAGGGTGGTACACCGGGCTACACCTTC. Its translation: CASGQGGTPGYTF.

Ten or more counts support this clone. V is TRBV13 and J is TRBJ2-4; D is possibly TRBD1 or TRBD2 (5 bases each). Germline V gene sequence: CDR1 PRHDT, CDR2 FYEKMQ (reference sequence). This CDR3 spans 13 amino acids. The V end was cut by 7 bases, the J end by 6 bases, with 13 bases between. As DNA, the CDR3 is TGTGCCAGCACCCGGGGACCGGGAAACATTCAGTACTTC. This gives the protein CASTRGPGNIQYF.

This clone was counted a few times. The gene calls are TRBV18 and TRBJ2-5; D may be TRBD2 (5 bases). CDR3 length: 15 amino acids. The V and J ends lost 5 bases and 2 bases respectively, with 15 bases between them. The germline V gene has CDR1 KGHSH and CDR2 LQKENI. The CDR3 region has the DNA TGTGCCAGCTCAGCCCACCCACCGGGGCAAGAGACCCAGTACTTC. It is translated as CASSAHPPGQETQYF.

This clone has more than one count but fewer than ten. The chain joins TRBV13 to TRBJ2-1; 8 nucleotides match TRBD1. J was trimmed by 0 bases and V by 5 bases; bases with no gene match: 3. This CDR3 comprises 15 residues. Per the germline V gene, CDR1 is PRHDT and CDR2 is FYEKMQ (reference sequence). In nucleotides, the CDR3 is TGTGCCAGCAGCCGCACAGGGGGCTCCTACAATGAGCAGTTCTTC. This translates into CASSRTGGSYNEQFF.

This clone has only a few counts. The rearrangement joins TRBV14 to TRBJ2-7, with no clear D. The CDR3 has 15 amino acids. In germline, CDR1 is SGHDN, CDR2 FVKESK. Trimming removed 4 bases from V and 4 bases from J, with 17 bases in between. The CDR3: CASSPPWASTYEQYF. CDR3 bases: TGTGCCAGCAGCCCCCCCTGGGCCAGCACTTACGAGCAGTACTTC. Full variable domain (outside the CDR3, taken from reference TRBV14 and TRBJ2-7): EAGVTQFPSHSVIEKGQTVTLRCDPISGHDNLYWYRRVMGKEIKFLLHFVKESKQDESGMPNNRFLAERTGGTYSTLKVQPAELEDSGVYFCASSPPWASTYEQYFGPGTRLTVT.

This clone appeared a few times. The V call is TRBV5-6, the J call TRBJ2-5, with a possible D match to TRBD1 (6 bases). V gave up 0 bases and J gave up 5 bases, with 11 bases separating them. The CDR3 sequence is 14 residues long. Per germline, CDR1 SGHDT and CDR2 YYEEEE. As DNA, the CDR3 is TGTGCCAGCAGCTTGGGGGGGCGAGGGGAGACCCAGTACTTC. Translating it yields CASSLGGRGETQYF.

This clone was recorded a few times. This rearrangement joins TRBV7-2 to TRBJ1-6, with 7 bases aligning to TRBD1. The germline gives CDR1 SGHTA, CDR2 FQGNSA. V was pared by 2 bases and J by 10 bases, with 11 bases of the junction left unmatched. This CDR3 spans 16 amino acids. The CDR3 DNA sequence: TGTGCCAGCAGCTTAAAAGAGGGGGCGCGGGACTCACCCCTCCACTTT. This translates into CASSLKEGARDSPLHF.

This clone was seen a few times. The chain has TRBV7-8 and TRBJ1-1; the match to TRBD1 covers 9 bases. This CDR3 spans 14 amino acids. Looked up from germline, CDR1 is SGHVS and CDR2 is FQNEAQ. V lost 5 bases to trimming and J lost 1 base; unmatched junction nucleotides: 2. The CDR3 loop is CASSPGQGNTEAFF. The CDR3 nucleotides are TGTGCCAGCAGCCCGGGACAGGGGAACACTGAAGCTTTCTTT.

This clone was found a few times. The gene calls are TRBV5-4 and TRBJ2-7; 9 nucleotides line up with TRBD1. V trimming: 5 bases; J trimming: 3 bases; junction bases outside the gene matches: 6. This CDR3 has 14 residues. The germline V gene has CDR1 SGHNT and CDR2 YYREEE (reference sequence). The CDR3 DNA follows: TGTGCCAGCAGTAATACGGACAGGGGCTACGAGCAGTACTTC. It translates to CASSNTDRGYEQYF.

The CDR3 loop is CASLDRSSYNEQFF. The CDR3 DNA reads as TGTGCCAGTCTCGACAGGAGCTCCTACAATGAGCAGTTCTTC. This chain connects TRBV5-8 to TRBJ2-1, with D possibly matching TRBD1 (6 bases). Per germline, CDR1 SGHTS and CDR2 YDEGEE. V lost 8 bases and J 0 bases, leaving 12 bases between the germline ends. This CDR3 comprises 14 residues. Supplemented by reference TRBV5-8 and TRBJ2-1, the full variable domain reads EAGVTQSPTHLIKTRGQQATLRCSPISGHTSVYWYQQALGLGLQFLLWYDEGEERNRGNFPPRFSGRQFPNYSSELNVNALELEDSALYLCASLDRSSYNEQFFGPGTRLTVL.

This sequence joins TRBV6-5 and TRBJ2-2; a weak D match, TRBD2 (5 bases). The CDR3 length is 13 residues. Germline CDR1 is MNHEY and CDR2 is SVGAGI. V lost 5 bases and J lost 5, with 9 bases in between. In nucleotides, the CDR3 is TGTGCCAGCAGTGGGAGATTGACCGGGGAGCTGTTTTTT. Encoded protein: CASSGRLTGELFF.

V usage is TRBV5-1 and J usage is TRBJ1-4; D is unresolved. Between the trimmed V and J ends, which lost 0 bases and 3 bases, there was a span of 9 bases. In germline, CDR1 is SGHRS, CDR2 YFSETQ. The CDR3 totals 15 residues. CDR3 sequence reads: CASSLAVPANEKLFF. CDR3 sequence (DNA): TGCGCCAGCAGCTTGGCGGTCCCAGCTAATGAAAAACTGTTTTTT.

This chain links TRBV4-1 with TRBJ1-2, with a tentative D call TRBD1 (5 bases). Trimming stripped 3 bases from V and 6 bases from J, with 17 bases between. The CDR3 spans 15 residues. CDR1 is MGHRA and CDR2 is YSYEKL in the germline V gene. The CDR3 loop is CASSHLIRGANGYTF. The CDR3 DNA sequence: TGCGCCAGCAGCCACCTAATCAGAGGGGCGAATGGCTACACCTTC.

This clone has just a few counts. The V and J genes are TRBV4-3 and TRBJ1-4; D remains ambiguous. There are 15 residues in the CDR3. Trimming pared 1 base from V and 8 bases from J, leaving 14 bases between. CDR1 LGHNA and CDR2 YSLEER come from the germline V gene. The CDR3 loop is CASSQGLADGEKLFF. CDR3 sequence (DNA): TGCGCCAGCAGCCAAGGTCTGGCGGATGGGGAAAAACTGTTTTTT.

This clone has a handful of counts. The chain has TRBV7-9 and TRBJ2-3, with TRBD2 matching 7 bases. The CDR3 is made up of 14 amino acids. The trim removed 5 bases at V and 3 bases at J, leaving 5 bases unmatched. Per the germline V gene, CDR1 is SEHNR and CDR2 is FQNEAQ (reference sequence). CDR3 amino acids: CASSPRGSTDTQYF. The CDR3 DNA follows: TGTGCCAGCAGCCCGCGGGGGTCAACAGATACGCAGTATTTT. Looking up the rest from reference TRBV7-9 and TRBJ2-3 gives the full variable domain: DTGVSQNPRHKITKRGQNVTFRCDPISEHNRLYWYRQTLGQGPEFLTYFQNEAQLEKSRLLSDRFSAERPKGSFSTLEIQRTEQGDSAMYLCASSPRGSTDTQYFGPGTRLTVL.

As to this clone: It is likely a read error: a sequence one base away is far more abundant. Other DNA sequences in this specimen translate into the identical CDR3. The chain employs TRBV27 and TRBJ2-1; D uncertain. The CDR3 covers 11 residues. Trimming cost V 3 bases and J 3 bases, with 0 bases left between them. CDR1 and CDR2 (germline): MNHEY, SMNVEV (reference sequence). CDR3 in DNA: TGTGCCAGCAGTTTCTACAATGAGCAGTTCTTC. Its protein product is CASSFYNEQFF.